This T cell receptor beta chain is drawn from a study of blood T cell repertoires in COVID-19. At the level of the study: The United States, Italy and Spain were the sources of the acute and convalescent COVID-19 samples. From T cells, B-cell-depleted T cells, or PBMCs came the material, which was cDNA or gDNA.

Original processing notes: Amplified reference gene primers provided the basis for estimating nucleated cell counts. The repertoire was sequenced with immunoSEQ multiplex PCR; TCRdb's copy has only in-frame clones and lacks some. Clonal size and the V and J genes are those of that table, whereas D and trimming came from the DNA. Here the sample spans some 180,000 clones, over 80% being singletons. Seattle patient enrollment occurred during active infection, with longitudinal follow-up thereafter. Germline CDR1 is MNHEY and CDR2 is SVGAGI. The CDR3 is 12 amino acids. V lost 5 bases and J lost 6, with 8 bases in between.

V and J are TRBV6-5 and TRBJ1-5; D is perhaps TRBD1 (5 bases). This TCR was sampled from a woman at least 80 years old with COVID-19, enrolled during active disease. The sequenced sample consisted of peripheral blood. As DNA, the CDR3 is TGTGCCAGCAGTCAGGGAGGTCAGCCCCAGCATTTT. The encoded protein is CASSQGGQPQHF.